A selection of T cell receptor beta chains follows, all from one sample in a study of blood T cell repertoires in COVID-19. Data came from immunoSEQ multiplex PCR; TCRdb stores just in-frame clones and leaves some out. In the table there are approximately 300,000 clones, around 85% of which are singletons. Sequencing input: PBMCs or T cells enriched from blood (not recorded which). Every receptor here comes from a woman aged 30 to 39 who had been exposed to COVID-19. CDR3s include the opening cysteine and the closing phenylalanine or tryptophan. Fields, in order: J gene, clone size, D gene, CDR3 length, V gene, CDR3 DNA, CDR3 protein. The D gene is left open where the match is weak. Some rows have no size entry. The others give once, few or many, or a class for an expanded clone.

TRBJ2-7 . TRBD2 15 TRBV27 TGTGCCAGCAGTTCCCGTCAGCGGGAGGGGTACGAGCAGTACTTC CASSSRQREGYEQYF
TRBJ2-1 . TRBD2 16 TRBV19 TGTGCCAGTAGTCACCCGAGTCTAGCGGGAGGGTATGAGCAGTTCTTC CASSHPSLAGGYEQFF
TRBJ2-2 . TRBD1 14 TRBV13 TGTGCCAGCTCCGGGACAGGGGTCACCGGGGAGCTGTTTTTT CASSGTGVTGELFF
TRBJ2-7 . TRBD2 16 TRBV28 TGTGCCAGCAGCCCAGGGGGACTAGCGGGGTACTACGAGCAGTACTTC CASSPGGLAGYYEQYF
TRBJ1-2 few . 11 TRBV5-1 TGCGCCAGCGGACAGAACTATGGCTACACCTTC CASGQNYGYTF
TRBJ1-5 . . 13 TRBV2 TGTGCCAGCAGTGATACGCGGGATCAGCCCCAGCATTTT CASSDTRDQPQHF
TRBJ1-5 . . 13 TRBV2 TGTGCCAGCGGAACAGGGATTAATCAGCCCCAGCATTTT CASGTGINQPQHF
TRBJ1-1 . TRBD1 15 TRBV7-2 TGTGCCAGCAGCTTAGGGGACAGGAAGAACACTGAAGCTTTCTTT CASSLGDRKNTEAFF
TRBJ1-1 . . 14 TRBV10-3 TGTGCCATCAGTGGCCGGCAGGGGACCACTGAAGCTTTCTTT CAISGRQGTTEAFF
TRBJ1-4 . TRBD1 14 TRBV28 TGTGCCAGCAGTTTACGACAGGGCAATGAAAAACTGTTTTTT CASSLRQGNEKLFF
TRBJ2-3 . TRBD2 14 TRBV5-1 TGCGCCAGCAGCGCTAGCGGGAGTCCAGATACGCAGTATTTT CASSASGSPDTQYF
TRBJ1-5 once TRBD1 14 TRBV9 TGTGCCAGCAGCGTAGACGAGGGGGCGAAGCCCCAGCATTTT CASSVDEGAKPQHF
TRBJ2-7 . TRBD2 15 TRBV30 TGTGCCTGGAGTGTTCTTGGTAGCGGGGCATACGAGCAGTACTTC CAWSVLGSGAYEQYF
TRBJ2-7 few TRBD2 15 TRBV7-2 TGTGCCAGCAGCTTATCGCGGGGGGGTCTCTACGAGCAGTACTTC CASSLSRGGLYEQYF
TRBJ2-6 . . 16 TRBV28 TGTGCCAGCAGTTTGAGGTTTTCCTCTGGGGCCAACGTCCTGACTTTC CASSLRFSSGANVLTF
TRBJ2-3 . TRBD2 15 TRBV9 TGTGCCAGCAGAGCCACTAGCGGGAGCACAGATACGCAGTATTTT CASRATSGSTDTQYF
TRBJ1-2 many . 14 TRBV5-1 TGCGCCAGCAGACAGGAACCAGATAACTATGGCTACACCTTC CASRQEPDNYGYTF
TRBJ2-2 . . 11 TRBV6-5 TGTGCCAGCAGGGCAGACGGGGAGCTGTTTTTT CASRADGELFF
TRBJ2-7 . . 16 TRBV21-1 TGTGCCAGCAGCCGGGTACGAGCGGGAGTCTCCTACGAGCAGTACTTC CASSRVRAGVSYEQYF
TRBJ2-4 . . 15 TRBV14 TGTGCCAGCAGCCAAGGGGGACTAGCCAAAAACATTCAGTACTTC CASSQGGLAKNIQYF
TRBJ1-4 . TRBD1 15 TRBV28 TGTGCCAGCAGTTCGGGACAGGGTTGGAACGAAAAACTGTTTTTT CASSSGQGWNEKLFF
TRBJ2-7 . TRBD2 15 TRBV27 TGTGCCAGCAGAACACTAGCGGGGGGATTCTACGAGCAGTACTTC CASRTLAGGFYEQYF
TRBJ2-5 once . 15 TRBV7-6 TGTGCCAGCAGCTCATACCAAGGGGCTCAAGAGACCCAGTACTTC CASSSYQGAQETQYF
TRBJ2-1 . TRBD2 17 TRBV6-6 TGTGCCAGCAGCCGACGAAGACTAGCGGGAGAAGGCAATGAGCAGTTCTTC CASSRRRLAGEGNEQFF
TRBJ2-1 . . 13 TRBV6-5 TGTGCCAGCAGTTACGGGCGCCCAAATGAGCAGTTCTTC CASSYGRPNEQFF
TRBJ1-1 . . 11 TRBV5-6 TGTGCCAGCCTAGAAATCACTGAAGCTTTCTTT CASLEITEAFF
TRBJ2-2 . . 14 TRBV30 TGTGCCTGGAGTGAGGGGGTTAACACCGGGGAGCTGTTTTTT CAWSEGVNTGELFF
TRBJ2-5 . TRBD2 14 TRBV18 TGTGCCAGCTCACCACGGGGGGGAATTGAGACCCAGTACTTC CASSPRGGIETQYF
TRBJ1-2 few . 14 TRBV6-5 TGTGCCAGCAGAGCCGTTTTATCTAACTATGGCTACACCTTC CASRAVLSNYGYTF
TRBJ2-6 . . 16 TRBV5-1 TGCGCCAGCAGCGTGCAGGGATTCTCTGGGGCCAACGTCCTGACTTTC CASSVQGFSGANVLTF
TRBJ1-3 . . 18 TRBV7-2 TGTGCCAGCAGCCCTAGTGCGGGGCACGGGAGGACTGGAAACACCATATATTTT CASSPSAGHGRTGNTIYF
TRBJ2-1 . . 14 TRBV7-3 TGTGCCAGCAGCTTAGACAGATCCTACAATGAGCAGTTCTTC CASSLDRSYNEQFF
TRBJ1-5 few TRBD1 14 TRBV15 TGTGCCACGTCCGGGACAGTTAGCAATCAGCCCCAGCATTTT CATSGTVSNQPQHF
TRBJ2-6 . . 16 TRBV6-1 TGTGCCAGCAGTGGAGGCGTAACCTCTGGGGCCAACGTCCTGACTTTC CASSGGVTSGANVLTF
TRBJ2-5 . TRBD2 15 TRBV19 TGTGCCAGTAGTATTGCGGGGGTTGACCAAGAGACCCAGTACTTC CASSIAGVDQETQYF
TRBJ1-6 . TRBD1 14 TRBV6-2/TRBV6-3 TGTGCCAGCAGTTCTGGGACAGGGGTTTCACCCCTCCACTTT CASSSGTGVSPLHF
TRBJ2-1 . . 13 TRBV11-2 TGTGCCAGCAGCTTTGCAGACCGCGGTGAGCAGTTCTTC CASSFADRGEQFF
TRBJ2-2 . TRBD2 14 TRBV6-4 TGTGCCAGTACCCGGGACTACAACACCGGGGAGCTGTTTTTT CASTRDYNTGELFF
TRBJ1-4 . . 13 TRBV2 TGTGCCGGACAACAGGGAAATAATGAAAAACTGTTTTTT CAGQQGNNEKLFF
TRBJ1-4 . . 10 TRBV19 TGTGCCAGTAGTATACTAGGCCTGTTTTTT CASSILGLFF
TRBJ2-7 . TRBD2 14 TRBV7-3 TGTGCCAGCAGCTCAATAGCGGGGCCCTACGAGCAGTACTTC CASSSIAGPYEQYF
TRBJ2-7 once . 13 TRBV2 TGTGCCAGCAGTGATATTAGCGGATACGAGCAGTACTTC CASSDISGYEQYF
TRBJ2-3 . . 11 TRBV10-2 TGCGCCAGCAGTCCTAGAGATACGCAGTATTTT CASSPRDTQYF
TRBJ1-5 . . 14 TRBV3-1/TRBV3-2 TGTGCCAGCAGCCTCCAGGGGAGCAATCAGCCCCAGCATTTT CASSLQGSNQPQHF
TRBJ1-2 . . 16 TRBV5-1 TGCGCCAGCAGCTTGGGTTATTCCCGGACAGTAGTTGACGGCACCTTC CASSLGYSRTVVDGTF
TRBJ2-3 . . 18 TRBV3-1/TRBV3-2 TGTGCCAGCAGCCAAGATTGGGTTAGCGCCACTAGCACAGATACGCAGTATTTT CASSQDWVSATSTDTQYF
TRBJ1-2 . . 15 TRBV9 TGTGCCAGCAGCGGCTTTTTAGAGTCTTTCTATGGCTACACCTTC CASSGFLESFYGYTF
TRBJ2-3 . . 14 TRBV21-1 TGTGCCAGCCCCCCGGGGGGGGAAACAGATACGCAGTATTTT CASPPGGETDTQYF
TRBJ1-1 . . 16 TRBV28 TGTGCCAGCAGTTTACAAGGGGCGCAACGGAACACTGAAGCTTTCTTT CASSLQGAQRNTEAFF
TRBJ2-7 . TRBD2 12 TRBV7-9 TGTGCCAGCAGCCTCTTAGCGGGGGAGCAGTACTTC CASSLLAGEQYF
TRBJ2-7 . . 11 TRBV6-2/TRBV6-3 TGTGCCAGCAGTGCCGGGACACAGCAGTACTTC CASSAGTQQYF
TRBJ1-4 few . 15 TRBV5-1 TGCGCCAGCAGCCGGTCTCTGGACTTGTACGAAAAACTGTTTTTT CASSRSLDLYEKLFF
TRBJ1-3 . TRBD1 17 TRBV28 TGTGCCAGCACCTTCTGGGTCCGACAGGGCTCTGGAAACACCATATATTTT CASTFWVRQGSGNTIYF
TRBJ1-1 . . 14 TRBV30 TGTGCCTGGAGTGTACTTACAGGGAACACTGAAGCTTTCTTT CAWSVLTGNTEAFF
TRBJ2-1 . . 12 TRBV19 TGTGCCAGTATGATACCGCCCGGGGAGCAGTTCTTC CASMIPPGEQFF